The text below deals with one TCR beta chain. The data originate from a study of blood T cell repertoires in COVID-19. CDR1 is LGHNT and CDR2 is FRNRAP in the germline V gene. The V and J ends lost 4 bases and 11 bases respectively, with 15 bases between them. This CDR3 region has 13 residues. Those enrolled in Seattle joined during active infection and were followed longitudinally afterward. The table came from immunoSEQ multiplex PCR; TCRdb's copy has only in-frame clones and leaves some out. In the table there are under 250,000 clones, approximately 90% of which are singletons. The chain has TRBV12-5 and TRBJ2-1; D ambiguous. Material: peripheral blood. The sequence was collected from a man aged 30 to 45 with COVID-19, enrolled during active disease. Here the CDR3 reads CASGSPLAGKQFF. The CDR3 DNA reads as TGTGCTAGTGGTTCCCCGTTGGCAGGCAAGCAGTTCTTC.